What follows is one T cell receptor (beta chain) and its context. The antigen is not known. A modified ARM-PCR protocol with three rounds of nested PCR amplified TCRbeta. TCRdb processed the multiplex PCR reads anew with MiXCR; each CDR3 protein has one entry. The profile shows about 140,000 distinct CDR3 sequences, approximately 66% of them singletons. This CDR3 comprises 17 residues. The V segment lost 6 bases and the J segment 7 bases; nucleotides outside the gene matches: 18. The template was RNA from unsorted bulk tissue. The data were taken from a study of tumor and adjacent non-tumor tissue in lung cancer. Study outcomes and limitations: Normal lung showed higher cumulative top 100 clone frequency than tumor. Tumor TCR diversity, when higher, was linked to shorter survival.

The genes are TRBV12-3 or TRBV12-4 and TRBJ2-3, with 8 positions matching TRBD2. The sequenced material came from lung tumor tissue. The TCR sequence derives from a man aged 55-75 years with small cell lung cancer. CDR3 nucleotide sequence: TGTGCCAGCAGCGAGCTCGGACTAGCTGGCGGCACCAATACGCAGTATTTT. Translated, it gives CASSELGLAGGTNTQYF.